The present TCR beta chain was sequenced within a study of molecular identifiers for immune sequencing clone quantification. Study observations and caveats: Spiked Jurkat TCR RNA equivalent to one cell was reportedly detectable in some 960,000 naive cells. Because of identical TCR molecules sharing a barcode, sizes of highly expanded clones could be underestimated.

Germline lookup yields CDR1 MNHEY and CDR2 SMNVEV (reference sequence). This CDR3 is built from 14 residues. TCRdb re-analysed the PCR reads in MiXCR, keeping a single row per CDR3 protein. The data contain 60,000 to 70,000 distinct CDR3 sequences, less than 20% of them singletons. Worth noting for this clonotype: Its target is unknown. The junction differs from germline at one of its ends, possibly a read error.

Sorted naive CD8 T cells, 20,000 to 1,000,000, were sequenced from 10%, 30% or 50% RNA. CD8+CD4-CCR7+CD45RA+ cells were sorted as naive CD8 T cells. This sequence was found in a human donor in good health. Some libraries in this study had Jurkat cell RNA spiked in. The rearrangement uses TRBV27 and TRBJ2-3; D not resolved. The specimen was naive CD8+ T cells from blood, with Jurkat cell RNA spiked in. This sample's subset: FACS-sorted CD8+CD4-CCR7+CD45RA+ naive T cells. This chain's CDR3 is CVSSLAAPVDTQYF. In DNA, the CDR3 is TGTGTCAGCAGTTTAGCAGCCCCGGTAGATACGCAGTATTTT.